The 4 T cell receptor beta chains listed next were all sequenced from one sample in a study of blood T cell repertoires in COVID-19. The data were produced by immunoSEQ multiplex PCR, yet TCRdb's version contains in-frame clones alone and is incomplete. The sample yields 250,000 to 300,000 clones, around 84% seen once. Sequencing was performed on PBMCs or T cells enriched from blood (not recorded which). The origin of the receptors is a man aged 30-40 years with acute COVID-19.

The rearrangement joins TRBV6-6 to TRBJ1-5, with TRBD1 matching over 7 bases. Germline lookup yields CDR1 MNHNY and CDR2 SVGAGI (reference sequence). With 6 bases clipped from V and 0 bases from J, the junction kept 20 bases outside the gene matches. This CDR3 is built from 20 residues. CDR3 nucleotide sequence: TGTGCCAGCAGCGCACCCGACAGGGAATGGCAGATACTTAGCAATCAGCCCCAGCATTTT. Amino acids: CASSAPDREWQILSNQPQHF.

The CDR3 sequence: CASSQSTRGEQYV. The CDR3 DNA sequence: TGTGCCAGCAGCCAATCAACGCGCGGCGAGCAGTACGTC. V and J are TRBV16 and TRBJ2-7; unclear D gene. CDR3 size: 13 residues. The germline V and J ends were trimmed by 0 bases and 6 bases, with 9 bases remaining between them. Germline assignment: CDR1 KGHSY and CDR2 FQNENV.

This chain connects TRBV6-1 to TRBJ1-4, with 9 positions matching TRBD1. The CDR3 sequence is 14 residues long. The germline CDR1 and CDR2 sequences are MNHNS and SASEGT. V dropped 3 bases and J dropped 8; count of bases not matched to a gene: 4. The DNA of the CDR3 is TGTGCCAGCAGTGAGGACAGGGGAAGCGAAAAACTGTTTTTT. It yields the protein CASSEDRGSEKLFF.

The chain carries TRBV27 and TRBJ1-6, with D perhaps TRBD1 (6 bases). V gave up 3 bases and J gave up 0 bases, with 18 bases separating them. Per the germline V gene, CDR1 is MNHEY and CDR2 is SMNVEV (reference sequence). The CDR3 totals 19 residues. CDR3 bases: TGTGCCAGCAGTTTTTTTTCGGGACATCCGAGCTCCTATAATTCACCCCTCCACTTT. Translation: CASSFFSGHPSSYNSPLHF.